This passage covers 11 T cell receptor beta chains from one sample sequenced in a study of memory CD4+ T cells and cytomegalovirus serostatus. The sort gate was single viable CD3+CD4+CD8-CD45RO+ cells for memory CD4+ T cells. Sequencing used immunoSEQ multiplex PCR; TCRdb keeps in-frame clones, though not all of them. The sample holds some 41,000 clones, 75% to 85% seen once. The sample consisted of memory CD4+ T cells from blood. The receptors come from an adult in good health and CMV-seronegative.

The chain recombines TRBV7-8 with TRBJ1-6; D is unresolved. From germline, CDR1 is SGHVS and CDR2 FQNEAQ. CDR3 length: 12 amino acids. V dropped 5 bases and J dropped 6 bases, with 5 bases sitting between them. Here the CDR3 reads CASSPTNSPLHF. CDR3 DNA sequence: TGTGCCAGCAGCCCTACTAATTCACCCCTCCACTTT.

The chain uses TRBV7-3 and TRBJ1-1; 11 bases agree with TRBD1. Trimming at V came to 2 bases and at J to 12 bases, leaving 8 bases not matched to a gene. The CDR3 is 14 residues long. Germline assignment: CDR1 SGHTA and CDR2 FQGTGA. Here the CDR3 DNA reads TGTGCCAGCAGCTTAGGAGGACAGGGGGCTCGGACTTTCTTT. It encodes CASSLGGQGARTFF.

V gene TRBV7-9 combines with J gene TRBJ2-7; 8 positions agree with TRBD1. The CDR3 runs to 14 residues. After removal of 5 bases from V and 3 bases from J, the junction contained 6 bases not matched to a gene. Germline assignment: CDR1 SEHNR and CDR2 FQNEAQ (reference sequence). CDR3 sequence reads: CASSPGQGLYEQYF. In DNA form, the CDR3 reads TGTGCCAGCAGCCCTGGACAGGGACTCTACGAGCAGTACTTC.

This chain joins TRBV14 and TRBJ2-7, with 8 bases identical to TRBD2. The CDR3 loop spans 15 amino acids. Per the germline V gene, CDR1 is SGHDN and CDR2 is FVKESK. V lost 4 bases to trimming and J lost 9 bases; unmatched junction nucleotides: 14. In DNA form, the CDR3 reads TGTGCCAGCAGCCTTGCGGGGGGATCCCGTAACGTGCAGTACTTC. Translation gives CASSLAGGSRNVQYF.

The CDR3 bases are TGTGCCAGCAGCACTACTAGCGGGGGGCACACAGATACGCAGTATTTT. Protein product: CASSTTSGGHTDTQYF. The chain links TRBV9 to TRBJ2-3, with 12 bases lining up with TRBD2. V was clipped by 4 bases and J by 2 bases; unmatched bases: 5. Germline CDR1 and CDR2: SGDLS and YYNGEE. The CDR3 consists of 16 residues.

CDR3 protein: CASTSGAGANTEAFF. The CDR3, as DNA: TGTGCCAGTACCTCGGGGGCAGGGGCAAACACTGAAGCTTTCTTT. The J gene is TRBJ1-1, the V gene TRBV19, with D possibly being TRBD1 (6 bases). The CDR3 extends over 15 amino acids. Germline CDR1 and CDR2: LNHDA and SQIVND (reference sequence). Trimming pared 7 bases from V and 2 bases from J, leaving 17 bases between.

The chain is built from TRBV2 and TRBJ1-4; tentatively, D is TRBD1 (5 bases). The CDR3 extends over 13 amino acids. V shed 5 bases and J shed 8 bases, with 12 bases lying between them. Per germline, CDR1 SNHLY and CDR2 FYNNEI. This CDR3 is CASSFRAGEKLFF. Here the CDR3 DNA reads TGTGCCAGCAGTTTCAGGGCCGGGGAAAAACTGTTTTTT. The full variable domain, rest sourced from reference TRBV2 and TRBJ1-4, is EPEVTQTPSHQVTQMGQEVILRCVPISNHLYFYWYRQILGQKVEFLVSFYNNEISEKSEIFDDQFSVERPDGSNFTLKIRSTKLEDSAMYFCASSFRAGEKLFFGSGTQLSVL.

For the CDR3, the DNA is TGTGCCAGCAGCTTGAGTTGGGGACAGGGTGCTCAGCCCCAGCATTTT. As protein: CASSLSWGQGAQPQHF. The genes are TRBV5-6 and TRBJ1-5, with 9 bases fitting TRBD1. The CDR3 is made up of 16 amino acids. V lost 1 base, J lost 6 bases, and 8 bases stayed unmatched. Germline V CDR1 and CDR2: SGHDT, YYEEEE.

The chain uses TRBV30 and TRBJ2-1; D possibly corresponds to TRBD2 (6 bases). V dropped 4 bases and J dropped 8 bases, with 18 bases sitting between them. In germline, CDR1 is GTSNPN, CDR2 SVGIG (reference sequence). CDR3 size: 14 residues. The CDR3 here is CAWKAPGVLYEQFF. Here the CDR3 DNA reads TGTGCCTGGAAAGCCCCGGGGGTATTGTATGAGCAGTTCTTC.

This clone was observed a handful of times. CDR3 amino acids: CASSLEETGELFF. As DNA, the CDR3 is TGTGCCAGCAGCTTAGAGGAAACCGGGGAGCTGTTTTTT. The chain joins TRBV7-3 to TRBJ2-2; D is unresolved. The V end lost 2 bases, the J end lost 5 bases, and 6 bases lay between the germline ends. The germline V gene has CDR1 SGHTA and CDR2 FQGTGA. The CDR3 sequence is 13 residues long.

CDR3 coding DNA: TGTGCCAGTAGTCCTGATGGACAGGGGGGAGGTGAAAAACTGTTTTTT. This encodes CASSPDGQGGGEKLFF. J is TRBJ1-4 and V is TRBV19; 10 nucleotides align to TRBD1. The CDR3 length is 16 residues. The V gene's germline CDR1 is LNHDA and CDR2 SQIVND (reference sequence). Trimming cost V 5 bases and J 7 bases; bases outside gene matches: 10.